The 14 T cell receptor beta chains below were found in one sample sequenced in a study of post-analysis software for immune sequencing data. General observations from the study: TRBV5-6, TRBV5-1 and TRBV20-1 belonged to a set of a few TRBV segments that were more frequent in patients than controls.

These receptors lack a known antigen. Researchers reported that TCR beta cDNA libraries carried unique molecular identifiers. One entry per CDR3 protein results from TCRdb running MiXCR on the PCR reads. The repertoire holds roughly 700,000 distinct CDR3 sequences, roughly 27% seen once, with more than 0.55% in the top ten. The sample consisted of blood. Every receptor here comes from a girl under 18 with multiple sclerosis.

This clonotype has a handful of counts. The J gene is TRBJ2-4, the V gene TRBV6-2 or TRBV6-3; tentatively, D is TRBD1 or TRBD2 (5 bases each). Germline V gene data show CDR1 as MNHEY and CDR2 as SVGEGT. The CDR3 contains 16 residues. The ends were cut back, 6 bases at V and 13 bases at J, with 28 bases in the middle. The CDR3 region has the DNA TGTGCCAGCAGACGCCAGTACGGGACCACCGAGGGCCAGCAGTACTTC. Residues: CASRRQYGTTEGQQYF.

In this sample, this clonotype turned up a few times. The chain carries TRBV6-5 and TRBJ2-6; D remains ambiguous. This CDR3 comprises 15 residues. Trimming took off 6 bases at V and 0 bases at J, with 9 bases between the two ends. CDR1 is MNHEY, CDR2 SVGAGI, per germline. The CDR3 sequence: CASSPEASGANVLTF. Written as DNA, the CDR3 is TGTGCCAGCAGCCCCGAAGCCTCTGGGGCCAACGTCCTGACTTTC.

V is TRBV6-5 and J is TRBJ2-7; 7 nucleotides match TRBD1. Losses at the gene ends were 6 bases for V and 0 bases for J; bases not matched to a gene: 8. Germline values: CDR1 MNHEY, CDR2 SVGAGI. The CDR3 runs 15 residues. Here the CDR3 reads CASRAQGTPSYEQYF. CDR3 sequence (DNA): TGTGCCAGCAGGGCACAGGGGACCCCCTCCTACGAGCAGTACTTC.

There are a few counts of this clonotype. The chain is built from TRBV6-1 and TRBJ2-5, with TRBD1 as a possible D gene (5 bases). Gene TRBJ2-7 matches the end of the DNA better, so the J call may be wrong. From germline, CDR1 is MNHNS and CDR2 SASEGT. This CDR3 region has 14 residues. In nucleotides, the CDR3 is TGTGCCAGCAAATTATCACAGGCAAGCCACGAGCAGTACTTC. Amino acid sequence: CASKLSQASHEQYF.

The V and J genes are TRBV5-1 and TRBJ2-5; TRBD1 might be the D (5 bases). Germline loops: CDR1 SGHRS, CDR2 YFSETQ. Trimming shortened V by 7 bases and J by 11 bases, and 18 bases separated the two germline ends. The CDR3 runs to 12 residues. The CDR3 DNA is TGCGCCAGCCACAAGGGGAACAATGAGCAGTACTTC. Amino acids: CASHKGNNEQYF.

The chain combines TRBV12-3 or TRBV12-4 with TRBJ2-7; 11 nucleotides align to TRBD2. There are 15 residues in the CDR3. V lost 0 bases, J lost 4 bases, and 2 bases stayed unmatched. CDR3 protein: CASSLASGGAYEQYF. CDR3 nucleotides: TGTGCCAGCAGTTTAGCTAGCGGGGGGGCGTACGAGCAGTACTTC.

The chain joins TRBV2 to TRBJ2-1, with 7 bases matching TRBD1. V gave up 6 bases and J gave up 6 bases; unmatched junction bases: 8. Germline CDR1 SNHLY, CDR2 FYNNEI. The CDR3 has 14 residues. CDR3 sequence reads: CASREQGLSNEQFF. The CDR3 nucleotides read TGTGCCAGCAGGGAACAGGGGTTAAGCAATGAGCAGTTCTTC.

The chain joins TRBV4-3 to TRBJ2-4; 7 bases align to TRBD1. The DNA matches TRBJ2-7 better at its end, which makes the J call doubtful. Per the germline V gene, CDR1 is LGHNA and CDR2 is YSLEER. The CDR3 is made up of 15 amino acids. The CDR3 nucleotides are TGCGCCAGCAGCCAGGGCAGACAGGGTTTCCGCGAGCAGTACTTC. Translation gives CASSQGRQGFREQYF.

This clonotype has just a few counts. The chain employs TRBV2 and TRBJ2-5, with 14 bases aligning to TRBD2. V lost 5 bases to trimming and J lost 11 bases; unmatched junction nucleotides: 7. The CDR3 loop spans 14 amino acids. Germline V gives CDR1 SNHLY, CDR2 FYNNEI. The CDR3 region is CASSLTGTSGSQYF. Here the CDR3 DNA reads TGTGCCAGCAGTCTAACCGGGACTAGCGGGAGTCAGTACTTC.

This clonotype was observed a handful of times. This chain uses TRBV5-1 with TRBJ2-1; D possibly corresponds to TRBD2 (6 bases). Germline loops: CDR1 SGHRS, CDR2 YFSETQ. The CDR3 sequence is 14 residues long. Trimming took off 0 bases at V and 5 bases at J, with 9 bases between the two ends. The CDR3 is CASSLGPGDNEQFF. In DNA, the CDR3 is TGCGCCAGCAGCTTGGGCCCGGGGGACAATGAGCAGTTCTTC.

This clonotype was recorded a few times. The chain has TRBV7-9 and TRBJ2-1; D is perhaps TRBD2 (7 bases). Trimming took 8 bases from V and 7 from J, leaving 9 bases between them. This CDR3 comprises 11 residues. Germline CDR1 reads SEHNR; CDR2 reads FQNEAQ (reference sequence). For the CDR3, the DNA is TGTGCCAGCGGGAGGGGGAATGAGCAGTTCTTC. Its translation is CASGRGNEQFF.

This chain connects TRBV20-1 to TRBJ1-5, with no clear D. This CDR3 has 12 residues. Germline V CDR1 and CDR2: DFQATT, SNEGSKA (reference sequence). The V and J ends lost 3 bases and 6 bases respectively, with 9 bases between them. The CDR3 DNA sequence: TGCAGTGCTAGGAGGGCGGGTCAGCCCCAGCATTTT. Protein sequence: CSARRAGQPQHF.

The genes are TRBV6-6 and TRBJ2-4; D could derive from TRBD1 or TRBD2 (5 bases each). CDR1 is MNHNY, CDR2 SVGAGI, per germline (reference sequence). The CDR3 length is 11 residues. Between the trimmed V and J ends, which lost 2 bases and 15 bases, there was a span of 11 bases. CDR3 nucleotides: TGTGCCAGCAGTTACCCACCAGGGACGTACTTC. This sequence encodes CASSYPPGTYF.

This clonotype has ten or more counts. V gene TRBV20-1 combines with J gene TRBJ2-1; 10 nucleotides align to TRBD2. Per the germline V gene, CDR1 is DFQATT and CDR2 is SNEGSKA (reference sequence). V lost 6 bases, J lost 0 bases, and 11 bases stayed unmatched. The CDR3 has 17 amino acids. The CDR3 coding sequence is TGCAGTGCCACGGTACTAGCGGGGACGAGCTCCTACAATGAGCAGTTCTTC. It yields the protein CSATVLAGTSSYNEQFF.